The rows below give T cell receptor beta chains drawn from one sample of a study of blood T cell repertoires in COVID-19. Method: immunoSEQ multiplex PCR; TCRdb's copy keeps in-frame clones and lacks some. This sample has 150,000 to 200,000 clones, with over 80% found just once. Sequencing was done on a sample of peripheral blood. The source of these receptors is a woman between 35 and 50 years old with COVID-19, enrolled during active disease. The CDR3 runs from the conserved cysteine through the conserved F or W. Each record gives: D gene, V gene, clone size, CDR3 protein. D genes are given only for firm matches. Clone size, where shown, is once, few, many, or a class for clones that have expanded.

D gene: -
V gene: TRBV7-9
clone size: -
CDR3 protein: CASSLSGVDTEAFF

D gene: TRBD1
V gene: TRBV18
clone size: -
CDR3 protein: CASSPRTGDEAFF

D gene: -
V gene: TRBV6-6
clone size: few
CDR3 protein: CASRAEGYTF

D gene: -
V gene: TRBV10-1
clone size: -
CDR3 protein: CASSEGVTGYEQYF

D gene: -
V gene: TRBV28
clone size: -
CDR3 protein: CASSIQGISSPLHF

D gene: TRBD2
V gene: TRBV15
clone size: -
CDR3 protein: CATSRVSSGSGEQFF

D gene: TRBD1
V gene: TRBV5-6
clone size: -
CDR3 protein: CASSGTGAANQPQHF

D gene: -
V gene: TRBV13
clone size: many
CDR3 protein: CASSARRGTYNSPLHF

D gene: TRBD1
V gene: TRBV7-7
clone size: -
CDR3 protein: CASSLESQEDRGPGNTIYF

D gene: TRBD1
V gene: TRBV19
clone size: few
CDR3 protein: CASSIRKQGGKESPLHF

D gene: -
V gene: TRBV28
clone size: -
CDR3 protein: CASTSQGPGNTIYF

D gene: TRBD1
V gene: TRBV2
clone size: -
CDR3 protein: CARRTGNYEQYF

D gene: -
V gene: TRBV9
clone size: -
CDR3 protein: CASSVGRGSPKKETQYF

D gene: TRBD2
V gene: TRBV29-1
clone size: -
CDR3 protein: CSVSGGGLAAGLLAKNIQYF

D gene: -
V gene: TRBV11-2
clone size: -
CDR3 protein: CASSVIRTMNTEAFF

D gene: -
V gene: TRBV10-3
clone size: -
CDR3 protein: CAIGRQDQETQYF

D gene: TRBD1
V gene: TRBV11-2
clone size: -
CDR3 protein: CASSTGKGQKNTEAFF

D gene: TRBD1
V gene: TRBV19
clone size: -
CDR3 protein: CASSTGTVVGETQYF

D gene: TRBD1
V gene: TRBV11-2
clone size: -
CDR3 protein: CASRTRDRQYEQYF

D gene: -
V gene: TRBV28
clone size: -
CDR3 protein: CASSLAGAFNQPQHF

D gene: -
V gene: TRBV3-1/TRBV3-2
clone size: -
CDR3 protein: CASSRQAYEQYF

D gene: TRBD1
V gene: TRBV10-3
clone size: few
CDR3 protein: CAISDGTGGPDTQYF

D gene: TRBD1
V gene: TRBV2
clone size: -
CDR3 protein: CAEKGQGFFYEQYF

D gene: -
V gene: TRBV24-1
clone size: -
CDR3 protein: CATSDLQEGRNTGELFF

D gene: -
V gene: TRBV6-5
clone size: -
CDR3 protein: CAGGWSSGNTIYF

D gene: -
V gene: TRBV9
clone size: few
CDR3 protein: CASSARGGLGYTF

D gene: -
V gene: TRBV5-1
clone size: -
CDR3 protein: CASSPRPGLGGELFF

D gene: -
V gene: TRBV28
clone size: -
CDR3 protein: CASSIRDTGNTIYF

D gene: -
V gene: TRBV9
clone size: -
CDR3 protein: CASSVAGASYEQYF

D gene: TRBD1
V gene: TRBV5-1
clone size: -
CDR3 protein: CASRPAGQGATNEKLFF

D gene: -
V gene: TRBV6-5
clone size: -
CDR3 protein: CASTRAGAGPEAFF

D gene: TRBD1
V gene: TRBV27
clone size: few
CDR3 protein: CASSSEGGYGNQPQHF

D gene: -
V gene: TRBV5-3
clone size: -
CDR3 protein: CARSLVKVGGFPYEQYF

D gene: -
V gene: TRBV19
clone size: -
CDR3 protein: CASSIVPQGAYGYTF

D gene: TRBD1
V gene: TRBV7-8
clone size: -
CDR3 protein: CASSSIPDRGNQPQHF

D gene: TRBD1
V gene: TRBV24-1
clone size: -
CDR3 protein: CATSDPRTGGYGYTF

D gene: -
V gene: TRBV6-5
clone size: once
CDR3 protein: CASSYRGDQPQHF

D gene: TRBD1
V gene: TRBV19
clone size: few
CDR3 protein: CASSSRMGQSYEQYF

D gene: -
V gene: TRBV5-1
clone size: -
CDR3 protein: CASSLASGVSGNTIYF

D gene: TRBD1
V gene: TRBV7-3
clone size: -
CDR3 protein: CASSRAFGQGPCGNTIYF

D gene: TRBD1
V gene: TRBV12-3/TRBV12-4
clone size: -
CDR3 protein: CASSSLQGALAFF

D gene: -
V gene: TRBV21-1
clone size: -
CDR3 protein: CASSKESMNTEAFF

D gene: -
V gene: TRBV5-1
clone size: -
CDR3 protein: CASSANGGRTDTQYF

D gene: TRBD2
V gene: TRBV5-1
clone size: few
CDR3 protein: CASSGTSGSTDTQYF

D gene: TRBD2
V gene: TRBV11-3
clone size: -
CDR3 protein: CASSGGTQSSGRNEQFF

D gene: -
V gene: TRBV5-4
clone size: -
CDR3 protein: CASSFQGPRGTDTQYF

D gene: TRBD1
V gene: TRBV7-9
clone size: -
CDR3 protein: CASSLVGQGAEAFF

D gene: TRBD2
V gene: TRBV3-1/TRBV3-2
clone size: -
CDR3 protein: CASSRGTSGSTGELFF

D gene: -
V gene: TRBV7-6
clone size: -
CDR3 protein: CASSALTFYNSPLHF

D gene: TRBD1
V gene: TRBV27
clone size: -
CDR3 protein: CASSLFGTGGGTEAFF

D gene: -
V gene: TRBV25-1
clone size: -
CDR3 protein: CASGRYNSPLHF

D gene: TRBD1
V gene: TRBV5-1
clone size: -
CDR3 protein: CASGLGGTGDNEQYF

D gene: -
V gene: TRBV10-3
clone size: -
CDR3 protein: CAISLGQTGTSTDTQYF

D gene: TRBD1
V gene: TRBV5-4
clone size: -
CDR3 protein: CASSRGQGSGYTF

D gene: TRBD1
V gene: TRBV5-1
clone size: -
CDR3 protein: CASSYGQGVREQYF